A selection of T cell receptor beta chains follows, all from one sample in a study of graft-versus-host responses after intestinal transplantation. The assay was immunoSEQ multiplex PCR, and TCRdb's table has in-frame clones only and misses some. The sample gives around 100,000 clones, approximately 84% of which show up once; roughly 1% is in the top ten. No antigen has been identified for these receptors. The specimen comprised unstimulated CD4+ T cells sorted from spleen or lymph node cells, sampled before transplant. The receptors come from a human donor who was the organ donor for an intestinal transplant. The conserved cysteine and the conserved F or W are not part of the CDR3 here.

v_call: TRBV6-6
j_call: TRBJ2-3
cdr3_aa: ASSYSFRDTQY

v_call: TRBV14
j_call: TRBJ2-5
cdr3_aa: ASSQDLGGTEQTQY

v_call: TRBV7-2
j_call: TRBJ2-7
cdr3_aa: ASSLVRKDEQY

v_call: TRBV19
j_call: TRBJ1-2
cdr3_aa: ASSIGGGRRWYGYT

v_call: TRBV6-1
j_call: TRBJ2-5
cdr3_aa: ASSERGSFQETQY

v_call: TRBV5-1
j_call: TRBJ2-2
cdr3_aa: ASRGRSNTGELF

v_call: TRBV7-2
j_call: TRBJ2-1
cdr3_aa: ASTTVAGGYNEQF

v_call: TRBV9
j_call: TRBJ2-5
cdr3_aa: ASSVGWLAGETQY

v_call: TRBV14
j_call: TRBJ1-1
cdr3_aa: ASSQSRGRGTEAF

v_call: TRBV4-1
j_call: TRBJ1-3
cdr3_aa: ASSQVSISGNTIY

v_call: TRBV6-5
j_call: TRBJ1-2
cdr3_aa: ASSAQGGGGYT

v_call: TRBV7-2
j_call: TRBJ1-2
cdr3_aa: ASSLRGTGANYGYT

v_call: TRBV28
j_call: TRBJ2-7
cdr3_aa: ASSLAGGYEQY

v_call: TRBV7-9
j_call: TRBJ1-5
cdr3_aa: ASSSSGGAVNQPQH

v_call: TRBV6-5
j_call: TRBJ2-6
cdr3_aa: ASSPQGPGANVLT

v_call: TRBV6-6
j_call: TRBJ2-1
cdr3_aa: ASTPSGGPSYNEQF

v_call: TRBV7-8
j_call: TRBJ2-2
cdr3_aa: ASSLGLAGGVNTGELF

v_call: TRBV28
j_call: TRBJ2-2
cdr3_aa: ASSLQGYTGELF

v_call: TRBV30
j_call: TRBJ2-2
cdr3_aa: AWRYRSGGGTGELF

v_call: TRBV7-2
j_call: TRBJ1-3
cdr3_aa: ASSFGATGSSGNTIY

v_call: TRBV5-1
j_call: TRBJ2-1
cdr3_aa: ASSSNGGNYNEQF

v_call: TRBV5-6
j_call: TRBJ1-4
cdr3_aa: ASSLPSWPGKLF

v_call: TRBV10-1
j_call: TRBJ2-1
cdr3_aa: ASSVSSVSYNEQF

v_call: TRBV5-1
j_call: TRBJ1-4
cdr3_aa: ASSSQGTTNEKLF

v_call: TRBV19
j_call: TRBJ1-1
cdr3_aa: ASSIALAGGGGTEAF

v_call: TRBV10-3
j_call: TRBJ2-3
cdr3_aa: AISATRASSTDTQY

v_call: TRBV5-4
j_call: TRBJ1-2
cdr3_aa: ASRALRDRDHGYT

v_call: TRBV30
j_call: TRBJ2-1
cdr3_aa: AWRGSSYNEQF

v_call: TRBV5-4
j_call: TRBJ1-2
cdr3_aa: ASSLQGAGYGYT

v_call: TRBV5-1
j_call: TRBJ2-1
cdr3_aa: ASNPSGPSNEQF

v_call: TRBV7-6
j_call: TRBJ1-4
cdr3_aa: ASSPRSTGANEKLF

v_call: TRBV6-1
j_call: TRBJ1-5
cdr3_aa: ASSALQGAGQPQH

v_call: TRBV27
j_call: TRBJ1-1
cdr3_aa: ASSLSRPGLNTEAF

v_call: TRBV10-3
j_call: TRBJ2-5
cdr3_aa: AISESRVIH

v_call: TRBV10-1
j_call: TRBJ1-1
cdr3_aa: ASSAGTGVTEAF

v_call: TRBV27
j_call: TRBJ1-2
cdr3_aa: ASRTGVGGYT

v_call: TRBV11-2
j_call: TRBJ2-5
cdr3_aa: ASSLVRGSGETQY

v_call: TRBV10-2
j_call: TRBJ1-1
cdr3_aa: ASKVDRLNTEAF

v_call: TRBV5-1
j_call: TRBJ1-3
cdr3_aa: ASSLEDRGHGNTIY

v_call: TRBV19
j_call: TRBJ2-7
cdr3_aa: ASSSSGSYEQY

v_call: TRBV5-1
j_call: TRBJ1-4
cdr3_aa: ASSTGQGATNEKLF

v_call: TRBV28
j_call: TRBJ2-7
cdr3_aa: ASNWDSTTHYEQY

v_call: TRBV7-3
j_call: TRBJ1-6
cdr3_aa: ASSLQGSGAPLH

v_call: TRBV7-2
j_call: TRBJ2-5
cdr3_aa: ASSLARQETQY

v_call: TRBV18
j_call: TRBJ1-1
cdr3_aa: ASSAGTGFTEAF

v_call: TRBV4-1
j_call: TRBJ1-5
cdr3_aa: ASSQASSIDQPQH

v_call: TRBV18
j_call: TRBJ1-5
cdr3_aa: ASSLTGTGFGSNQPQH

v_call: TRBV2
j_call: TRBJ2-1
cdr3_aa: ASSHGLEANNEQF

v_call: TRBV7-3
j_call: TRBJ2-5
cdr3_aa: ASSGSLAETQY